This entry lists 31 T cell receptor beta chains sequenced from one sample in a study of beta chain features in type 1 diabetes. Investigators reverse transcribed all isolated RNA, so they sequenced expressed TCRB transcripts. Here immunoSEQ multiplex PCR was the method, and the copy in TCRdb shows in-frame clones only, minus some. The table includes 350,000 to 450,000 clones, roughly 16% detected once. The sequenced sample consisted of naive CD4+ T cells from blood. The receptors were sampled from a woman aged 18 to 35 in good health.

V is TRBV7-2 and J is TRBJ2-2, with 8 bases that match TRBD2. CDR3 size: 15 residues. Germline V CDR1 and CDR2: SGHTA, FQGNSA. V was clipped by 6 bases and J by 7 bases; unmatched bases: 10. The CDR3 spells CASRRRAGVGGELFF. CDR3 in DNA: TGTGCCAGCAGACGTAGAGCGGGAGTGGGCGGGGAGCTGTTTTTT. The entire variable domain, with the rest obtained from reference TRBV7-2 and TRBJ2-2, is as follows: GAGVSQSPSNKVTEKGKDVELRCDPISGHTALYWYRQSLGQGLEFLIYFQGNSAPDKSGLPSDRFSAERTGGSVSTLTIQRTQQEDSAVYLCASRRRAGVGGELFFGEGSRLTVL.

This clone showed up just a few times. This chain links TRBV4-1 with TRBJ2-5; 7 bases align to TRBD2. Germline values: CDR1 MGHRA, CDR2 YSYEKL. The CDR3 contains 15 residues. Germline trimming cut 0 bases from V and 3 bases from J; bases unmatched to any gene: 4. CDR3 in DNA: TGCGCCAGCAGCCAAGAGAACCGGGGGGAAGAGACCCAGTACTTC. Its translation: CASSQENRGEETQYF.

The V and J genes are TRBV7-9 and TRBJ2-1; D remains unclear. The CDR3 has 15 amino acids. Trimming left V 2 bases short and J 2 bases short, with 10 bases between. Germline V gives CDR1 SEHNR, CDR2 FQNEAQ (reference sequence). DNA for the CDR3: TGTGCCAGCAGCTTAAGGTCCAGCGCCTACAATGAGCAGTTCTTC. It is translated as CASSLRSSAYNEQFF.

This clone was counted only a few times. V and J are TRBV28 and TRBJ1-1, with 7 bases that match TRBD1. J lost 6 bases, V lost 7 bases, and 8 bases had no gene match. Germline V CDR1 and CDR2: MDHEN, SYDVKM. This CDR3 spans 13 amino acids. CDR3 DNA sequence: TGTGCCAGCATTGGCCAGGGGGTCTCTGAAGCTTTCTTT. Translation: CASIGQGVSEAFF.

In its sample, this clone was seen once. This sequence joins TRBV7-9 and TRBJ2-7; 7 nucleotides agree with TRBD1. V shed 5 bases, J shed 6 bases, and the junction held 13 bases outside the gene matches. The CDR3 has 15 residues. Germline V CDR1 and CDR2: SEHNR, FQNEAQ (reference sequence). Here the CDR3 DNA reads TGTGCCAGCAGCCAGAGGGGGCAGGGAAGGGGCGAGCAGTACTTC. This codes for CASSQRGQGRGEQYF.

This clone was picked up a small number of times. The V and J genes are TRBV30 and TRBJ1-5, with 7 bases identical to TRBD1. J was trimmed by 0 bases and V by 3 bases; bases with no gene match: 5. Germline CDR1 and CDR2: GTSNPN and SVGIG (reference sequence). The CDR3 consists of 15 residues. In DNA form, the CDR3 reads TGTGCCTGGAGCCCAGGGGACAGTAGCAATCAGCCCCAGCATTTT. Encoded protein: CAWSPGDSSNQPQHF.

This sequence joins TRBV6-6 and TRBJ1-5; TRBD1 aligns across 8 bases. The CDR3 loop spans 13 amino acids. Germline values: CDR1 MNHNY, CDR2 SVGAGI (reference sequence). The V and J ends lost 7 bases and 3 bases, in that order; junction bases with no gene match: 2. The CDR3 DNA follows: TGTGCCAGCAAGGACAGGGACAATCAGCCCCAGCATTTT. Its protein is CASKDRDNQPQHF.

The J gene is TRBJ2-3, the V gene TRBV7-9; 11 positions agree with TRBD2. The CDR3 runs 16 residues. V was pared by 5 bases and J by 5 bases, with 9 bases of the junction left unmatched. The germline V gene has CDR1 SEHNR and CDR2 FQNEAQ (reference sequence). CDR3 DNA sequence: TGTGCCAGCAGCGTCCTTAGCGGGAGGGCCCAAGATACGCAGTATTTT. Translating gives CASSVLSGRAQDTQYF. Looking up the rest from reference TRBV7-9 and TRBJ2-3 gives the full variable domain: DTGVSQNPRHKITKRGQNVTFRCDPISEHNRLYWYRQTLGQGPEFLTYFQNEAQLEKSRLLSDRFSAERPKGSFSTLEIQRTEQGDSAMYLCASSVLSGRAQDTQYFGPGTRLTVL.

The chain couples TRBV5-4 to TRBJ2-1; TRBD1 agrees at 7 bases. Germline-derived CDR1 and CDR2 are SGHNT and YYREEE (reference sequence). V shed 5 bases and J 4 bases; nucleotides not matched to a gene: 9. The CDR3 loop spans 15 amino acids. The CDR3 loop reads CASSSDRSPYNEQFF. The DNA for the CDR3 is TGTGCCAGCAGTTCGGACAGGAGCCCTTACAATGAGCAGTTCTTC. Supplemented by reference TRBV5-4 and TRBJ2-1, the full variable domain reads ETGVTQSPTHLIKTRGQQVTLRCSSQSGHNTVSWYQQALGQGPQFIFQYYREEENGRGNFPPRFSGLQFPNYSSELNVNALELDDSALYLCASSSDRSPYNEQFFGPGTRLTVL.

The chain carries TRBV2 and TRBJ2-1; 8 bases map to TRBD2. The ends lost 8 bases at V and 6 bases at J; junction bases unmatched: 12. CDR3 length: 15 residues. Germline CDR1 reads SNHLY; CDR2 reads FYNNEI. CDR3 DNA: TGTGCCAGCCAGATAGGGCTAGCGGGTGTCAATGAGCAGTTCTTC. It translates to CASQIGLAGVNEQFF.

The V gene is TRBV5-4, the J gene TRBJ2-1; D may be TRBD2 (6 bases). Germline CDR1 SGHNT, CDR2 YYREEE (reference sequence). V dropped 6 bases and J dropped 9 bases, with 22 bases sitting between them. The CDR3 sequence is 15 residues long. The CDR3 protein is CASMTRSDSEGEQFF. CDR3 DNA sequence: TGTGCCAGCATGACCAGGTCCGATTCGGAGGGTGAGCAGTTCTTC.

This clone appeared a single time. The chain carries TRBV5-6 and TRBJ2-2; TRBD2 is a possible D gene (7 bases). Looked up from germline, CDR1 is SGHDT and CDR2 is YYEEEE. The CDR3 is 15 residues long. Trimming removed 4 bases at V and 4 bases at J, with 14 bases between. The CDR3 DNA is TGTGCCAGCAGCCTCCGGGGGGCCTCCACCGGGGAGCTGTTTTTT. Protein: CASSLRGASTGELFF. The full variable domain, completed using reference TRBV5-6 and TRBJ2-2, is DAGVTQSPTHLIKTRGQQVTLRCSPKSGHDTVSWYQQALGQGPQFIFQYYEEEERQRGNFPDRFSGHQFPNYSSELNVNALLLGDSALYLCASSLRGASTGELFFGEGSRLTVL.

This clone was observed a handful of times. This chain links TRBV5-1 with TRBJ1-2; no firm D call. The CDR3 totals 12 residues. Germline assignment: CDR1 SGHRS and CDR2 YFSETQ. Trimming cost V 4 bases and J 4 bases, with 8 bases left between them. The CDR3 DNA reads TGCGCCAGCAGCCTTGGACTCTATGGCTACACCTTC. This sequence encodes CASSLGLYGYTF.

This clone was found a few times. The chain couples TRBV18 to TRBJ1-5; no definite D call. Germline CDR1 is KGHSH and CDR2 is LQKENI. Trimming removed 4 bases from V and 0 bases from J, with 10 bases in between. This CDR3 has 15 residues. The CDR3 loop is CASSRTDNSNQPQHF. For the CDR3, the DNA is TGTGCCAGCTCACGCACAGACAATAGCAATCAGCCCCAGCATTTT.

This clone appeared a few times. The rearrangement links TRBV9 to TRBJ1-2; D may be TRBD1 (6 bases). This CDR3 contains 16 residues. The ends were cut back, 0 bases at V and 5 bases at J, with 17 bases in the middle. Looked up from germline, CDR1 is SGDLS and CDR2 is YYNGEE. The DNA for the CDR3 is TGTGCCAGCAGCGTAGGTCGGGGGGCGAGGCTATATGGCTACACCTTC. Protein sequence: CASSVGRGARLYGYTF.

The chain combines TRBV27 with TRBJ1-1; a possible D gene is TRBD1 (5 bases). CDR3 size: 14 residues. Trimming stripped 2 bases from V and 2 bases from J, with 9 bases between. The germline CDR1 and CDR2 sequences are MNHEY and SMNVEV (reference sequence). CDR3 amino acids: CASSLRGFNTEAFF. The CDR3 nucleotides read TGTGCCAGCAGTTTACGGGGGTTTAACACTGAAGCTTTCTTT.

The chain carries TRBV9 and TRBJ1-1; TRBD1 agrees at 9 bases. Germline V gene sequence: CDR1 SGDLS, CDR2 YYNGEE. V lost 0 bases, J lost 0 bases, and 3 bases stayed unmatched. This CDR3 contains 16 residues. CDR3 nucleotides: TGTGCCAGCAGCGTAGCGGGACAGGGAGTGAACACTGAAGCTTTCTTT. Residues: CASSVAGQGVNTEAFF. The full variable domain, with the rest looked up from reference TRBV9 and TRBJ1-1, is DSGVTQTPKHLITATGQRVTLRCSPRSGDLSVYWYQQSLDQGLQFLIQYYNGEERAKGNILERFSAQQFPDLHSELNLSSLELGDSALYFCASSVAGQGVNTEAFFGQGTRLTVV.

The J gene is TRBJ2-1, the V gene TRBV6-5; TRBD1 might be the D (6 bases). V was trimmed by 3 bases and J by 0 bases, leaving 9 bases between them. In germline, CDR1 is MNHEY, CDR2 SVGAGI. The CDR3 is 15 amino acids. The CDR3 sequence is CASSYGTISYNEQFF. CDR3 in DNA: TGTGCCAGCAGTTATGGGACAATCTCCTACAATGAGCAGTTCTTC.

This chain joins TRBV29-1 and TRBJ2-7, with 7 bases matching TRBD1. Germline V gene lookup returns CDR1 SQVTM and CDR2 ANQGSEA. Unmatched junction bases numbered 7, after V lost 6 bases and J lost 2 bases. This CDR3 region has 13 residues. Here the CDR3 DNA reads TGCAGCGTGAACAGGGGAGTAACCTACGAGCAGTACTTC. Amino acid sequence: CSVNRGVTYEQYF.

This clone was recorded a few times. The CDR3 protein is CASSSTSPGTGVEQFF. CDR3 nucleotide sequence: TGTGCCAGCAGCTCCACAAGTCCCGGGACAGGGGTTGAGCAGTTCTTC. This chain joins TRBV7-2 and TRBJ2-1, with 10 bases matching TRBD1. This CDR3 contains 16 residues. The germline gives CDR1 SGHTA, CDR2 FQGNSA. V was clipped by 4 bases and J by 9 bases; unmatched bases: 12.

This clone appeared once. The gene calls are TRBV28 and TRBJ1-5; D perhaps matches TRBD1 (5 bases). The CDR3 totals 14 residues. V was clipped by 7 bases and J by 6 bases, with 16 bases between them. The germline gives CDR1 MDHEN, CDR2 SYDVKM. The CDR3 DNA reads TGTGCCAGCACTGGGGCCAACCCACGTCAGCCCCAGCATTTT. Translated: CASTGANPRQPQHF.

The rearrangement joins TRBV15 to TRBJ2-7; TRBD1 matches at 9 bases. V dropped 2 bases and J dropped 6; count of bases not matched to a gene: 2. Germline CDR1 LNHNV, CDR2 YYDKDF (reference sequence). CDR3 length equals 13 residues. CDR3 sequence (DNA): TGTGCCACCAGCAGATTGACAGGGGGCGAGCAGTACTTC. This sequence encodes CATSRLTGGEQYF.

The rearrangement joins TRBV9 to TRBJ1-1; 7 positions match TRBD1. Germline values: CDR1 SGDLS, CDR2 YYNGEE. Trimming removed 2 bases from V and 3 bases from J; junction bases left unmatched: 16. CDR3 length: 18 residues. CDR3 sequence: CASSVGPGAGGADTEAFF. The CDR3 DNA reads as TGTGCCAGCAGCGTCGGCCCGGGGGCAGGGGGAGCGGACACTGAAGCTTTCTTT.

This clone has only one observation. The chain links TRBV30 to TRBJ2-7, with D possibly matching TRBD2 (6 bases). The V gene's germline CDR1 is GTSNPN and CDR2 SVGIG (reference sequence). With 4 bases removed from V and 4 bases from J, the gap between germline ends came to 20 bases. This CDR3 has 15 amino acids. CDR3 coding DNA: TGTGCCTGGACCCCCCCGGGACTCTCTTCTTACGAGCAGTACTTC. Translating gives CAWTPPGLSSYEQYF.

This clone has more than one count but fewer than ten. V is TRBV6-5 and J is TRBJ2-3; 7 positions agree with TRBD2. CDR1 is MNHEY and CDR2 is SVGAGI in the germline V gene. This CDR3 has 14 residues. Trimming took 7 bases from V and 3 from J; bases not matched to a gene: 7. CDR3 region: CASTAGARTDTQYF. CDR3 DNA: TGTGCCAGCACGGCGGGAGCTAGAACAGATACGCAGTATTTT.

This clone was seen a handful of times. The J gene is TRBJ1-1, the V gene TRBV7-3; 7 bases fit TRBD1. CDR1 is SGHTA and CDR2 is FQGTGA in the germline V gene. The CDR3 length is 12 residues. V gave up 4 bases and J gave up 8 bases; unmatched junction bases: 4. The CDR3: CASSYPGGEAFF. CDR3 DNA: TGTGCCAGCAGCTACCCAGGGGGGGAAGCTTTCTTT.

This clone has more than one count but fewer than ten. V is TRBV5-1 and J is TRBJ2-1; D is uncertain. The V gene lost 0 bases and the J gene lost 6 bases, with 10 bases spanning the gap. This CDR3 has 14 amino acids. Germline V gene data show CDR1 as SGHRS and CDR2 as YFSETQ. CDR3 amino acids: CASSLEVWSNEQFF. The CDR3 DNA sequence: TGCGCCAGCAGCTTGGAGGTATGGAGCAATGAGCAGTTCTTC.

This clone was detected only a few times. The genes are TRBV18 and TRBJ1-1, with 10 bases identical to TRBD1. Germline trimming cut 2 bases from V and 5 bases from J; bases unmatched to any gene: 2. The CDR3 has 14 residues. Germline V gene data show CDR1 as KGHSH and CDR2 as LQKENI. As DNA, the CDR3 is TGTGCCAGCTCACCAGGACAGGGGGTAACTGAAGCTTTCTTT. This codes for CASSPGQGVTEAFF.

The sample holds a few counts of this clone. The chain carries TRBV7-9 and TRBJ2-7; 10 positions agree with TRBD2. The CDR3 has 16 residues. After removal of 5 bases from V and 0 bases from J, the junction contained 7 bases not matched to a gene. CDR1 is SEHNR, CDR2 FQNEAQ, per germline (reference sequence). The CDR3 DNA follows: TGTGCCAGCAGCCTGCGGACTAGCGGAGACTCCTACGAGCAGTACTTC. Encoded protein: CASSLRTSGDSYEQYF.

This rearrangement joins TRBV30 to TRBJ2-1; 14 positions match TRBD2. Germline lookup yields CDR1 GTSNPN and CDR2 SVGIG (reference sequence). The CDR3 sequence is 16 residues long. Germline trimming cut 0 bases from V and 8 bases from J; bases unmatched to any gene: 6. The CDR3 region is CAWSVQLTSGGDEQFF. In nucleotides, the CDR3 is TGTGCCTGGAGTGTACAGTTGACTAGCGGGGGGGATGAGCAGTTCTTC.

This clone was counted only a few times. This chain uses TRBV5-1 with TRBJ1-5; weak D call: TRBD1 (6 bases). V was trimmed by 0 bases and J by 2 bases, leaving 12 bases between them. The CDR3 loop spans 16 amino acids. Germline CDR1 and CDR2: SGHRS and YFSETQ. This CDR3 is CASSLGQGSGNQPQHF. The CDR3 DNA reads as TGCGCCAGCAGCTTGGGGCAGGGGTCGGGCAATCAGCCCCAGCATTTT.